This T cell receptor beta chain was captured in a study of blood T cell repertoires in COVID-19. In the study overall: Both acute and convalescent COVID-19 samples were obtained from the United States, Italy and Spain. Sample material is recorded as cDNA or gDNA derived from T cells, B-cell-depleted T cells, or PBMCs.

Trimming stripped 4 bases from V and 4 bases from J, with 13 bases between. Germline CDR1 and CDR2: SEHNR and FQNEAQ (reference sequence). The CDR3 runs 15 residues. The authors' processing: Reference gene primers were amplified, and this amplification served to estimate nucleated cell counts. Sequencing used immunoSEQ multiplex PCR; TCRdb keeps in-frame clones, though not all of them. From that table come the V and J calls and clone size; the DNA was used to work out D and trimming. The sample records approximately 75,000 clones, roughly 82% being singletons. The rearrangement uses TRBV7-9 and TRBJ1-4, with D unresolved. What was sequenced was peripheral blood. This TCR was recovered from a woman aged 45 to 65 with acute or convalescent COVID-19. The CDR3 spells CASSYRTGFNEKLFF. In nucleotides, the CDR3 is TGTGCCAGCAGCTACAGAACTGGCTTTAATGAAAAACTGTTTTTT.